This T cell receptor (beta chain) was recorded in a study of CD8 T cells in Susac syndrome. Study results and limitations: As the study acknowledged, the number of individuals in its TCR sequencing and HLA analysis was relatively small.

TCR beta was sequenced from blood CD8+ and CD4+ T cells. Negative isolation was used for CD8+ and CD4+ T cells and FACS enrichment for TEMRA cells. CDR3 size: 11 residues. Per the germline V gene, CDR1 is DFQATT and CDR2 is SNEGSKA (reference sequence). Between the trimmed V and J ends, which lost 2 bases and 5 bases, there was a span of 6 bases. The RNA, about 0.5 to 1 ug, was put through reverse transcription using random hexamers. An immunoSEQ multiplex PCR amplified TCR beta CDR3 over 54 Vbeta and 13 Jbeta. A single record per CDR3 protein comes from TCRdb applying MiXCR to the immunoSEQ multiplex PCR reads. Found here are 100,000 to 150,000 distinct CDR3 sequences, roughly 94% of them singletons; the top ten hold around 0.12%. Concerning this clonotype: Its antigen remains unknown.

This clonotype was sampled from a human donor with multiple sclerosis. V and J are TRBV20-1 and TRBJ2-5; no clear D. The sequenced material came from CD4+ T cells from PBMCs. The CDR3 DNA sequence: TGCAGTGCTAGACTCGGGGAGACCCAGTACTTC. Translated, it gives CSARLGETQYF.